This T cell receptor (beta chain) was documented in a study of T cell responses to AZD1222 COVID-19 vaccine (dated by TCRdb to the early 2020s). As for the study more broadly: AZD1222 recipients given second doses at about 4 weeks or at about 12 weeks were pooled, since spike-specific TCR depth and breadth were not found to differ between the two schedules. A total of 233 trial participants underwent TCR sequencing, of whom some 210 received two doses of AZD1222 and approximately 25 received two doses of the MenACWY control vaccine. Trial participants were enrolled by age into subgroups of 18-55, 56-69 and 70-plus years, and around 150, 29 and 61 TCR-sequenced participants, respectively, were included in these subgroups.

The time point tag for this specimen amounts to: baseline before first vaccination. The vaccinee samples were drawn from two UK trials, COV001 and COV002, one of which was a single-blind randomized controlled phase 2/3 trial testing AZD1222 (ChAdOx1 nCoV-19) in healthy adults. For TCRbeta chain sequencing, PBMC samples were collected from trial participants at day 0 and at day 28 after the second dose. General conclusions and limits of the study: Most participants were white British and females outnumbered males, and the authors suggested that clonal diversity may have been underestimated. Because no day 14 peak-response samples were available, repertoires were characterized only after the peak T cell response. Conclusions about previously exposed vaccinees were limited because only six or seven AZD1222 recipients were SARS-CoV-2 seropositive at baseline. The whole spike protein was spanned by vaccine-associated CD4 TCRs, and dominant responses were seen in regions 160-218 and 743-854. A significant rise in spike-specific TCR breadth and depth was observed after two AZD1222 doses relative to day 0 and relative to MenACWY recipients. Nearly half of unique spike-specific TCRs reportedly recognized epitopes outside regions mutated in the B.1.351 and B.1.1.7 variants. In the small 56-69-year group, the increase in depth fell short of significance, most likely because of low power.

The CDR3 regions of human TCRbeta chains were analyzed by immunosequencing. Turning to the authors' computational methods: TCRs in the repertoires were matched against a reference library of SARS-CoV-2-specific TCRs that had been generated with the MIRA antigen-specificity platform. Breadth was defined as the fraction of unique TCRs that were SARS-CoV-2-associated, and depth was defined as the fraction of total T cells that were SARS-CoV-2-associated. Using the MIRA data, each spike-specific TCR was assigned both to the spike region to which the TCR was reactive and to a CD4 or CD8 class. Log10-transformed breadth and depth values were compared by one-way ANOVA with Sidak's multiple comparisons tests. TCRdb took over this immuneACCESS table, retaining in-frame rearrangements with V and J assigned. Such tables are incomplete; in checked studies, under half of the missing clones stem from an unresolved V gene, and the remainder is unexplained. The V and J calls and clone size come from that table; D and trimming were worked out from the DNA. Counted in this sample were roughly 200,000 clones; about 90% of them appeared once. The top ten hold more than 7% of the sample.

As to this clone: Its target antigen remains unknown. No per-base quality is available; no much larger clone lies one base away.

Reading from cysteine to phenylalanine, the CDR3 counts 17 amino acids. Kept here is only the CDR3 DNA, which spans 51 bases and is read in frame from base 1. CDR1 and CDR2 are drawn from the germline V gene: SGHRS, YFSETQ. V is cut back by 4 bases and J by 6 bases, with 11 bases in the junction unmatched. Material: peripheral blood, obtained on day 0 of AZD1222 vaccination. The clonotype comes from an adult in good health. Recombination linked TRBV5-1 to TRBJ1-6; 9 junctional bases match TRBD1. The CDR3 region reads CASSGGTGYYPNSPLHF. The DNA reads as follows: TGCGCCAGCAGCGGGGGGACAGGGTACTATCCTAATTCACCCCTCCACTTT.